One sample yielded the 18 T cell receptor beta chains listed below, sequenced in a study of control samples from healthy donors and cancer patients. Generated by immunoSEQ multiplex PCR, the TCRdb table keeps only in-frame clones and is missing some. The sample carries under 110,000 clones, around 89% recorded once. The specimen was blood. The receptors were gathered from a man aged 30-40 years in good health.

V is TRBV19 and J is TRBJ1-2; unclear D gene. V was pared by 6 bases and J by 4 bases, with 18 bases between. The CDR3 totals 15 residues. Germline CDR1 and CDR2: LNHDA and SQIVND (reference sequence). Here the CDR3 reads CASRVTGAGFYGYTF. The DNA for the CDR3 is TGTGCCAGTAGAGTAACGGGCGCCGGGTTCTATGGCTACACCTTC. Looking up the rest from reference TRBV19 and TRBJ1-2 gives the full variable domain: DGGITQSPKYLFRKEGQNVTLSCEQNLNHDAMYWYRQDPGQGLRLIYYSQIVNDFQKGDIAEGYSVSREKKESFPLTVTSAQKNPTAFYLCASRVTGAGFYGYTFGSGTRLTVV.

Here the CDR3 reads CASSIGQGADTQYF. CDR3 coding DNA: TGCGCCAGCAGCATTGGACAGGGCGCAGATACGCAGTATTTT. This chain joins TRBV5-1 and TRBJ2-3, with 8 bases lining up with TRBD1. The CDR3 runs to 14 residues. Trimming cost V 4 bases and J 4 bases; bases outside gene matches: 5. From germline, CDR1 is SGHRS and CDR2 YFSETQ.

The J gene is TRBJ1-2, the V gene TRBV2, with TRBD1 as a possible D gene (6 bases). V was shortened by 10 bases and J by 4 bases, with 16 bases between the two germline ends. This CDR3 spans 13 amino acids. The germline V gene encodes CDR1 SNHLY and CDR2 FYNNEI. This CDR3 reads CATQARRGYGYTF. The CDR3 bases are TGTGCCACCCAAGCACGCAGGGGCTATGGCTACACCTTC.

CDR3 nucleotides: TGTGCCAGCAGTGAAAGTAGGGGCACACCCCTCCACTTT. It is translated as CASSESRGTPLHF. The chain recombines TRBV6-1 with TRBJ1-6, with D possibly TRBD1 on 5 matching bases. CDR1 MNHNS and CDR2 SASEGT come from the germline V gene. V dropped 2 bases and J dropped 11 bases, with 10 bases sitting between them. CDR3 length: 13 amino acids.

The V and J genes are TRBV14 and TRBJ2-1, with D tentatively TRBD2 (6 bases). CDR1 and CDR2 from the germline V gene are SGHDN and FVKESK. The CDR3 consists of 13 residues. Trimming left V 4 bases short and J 6 bases short, with 10 bases between. The CDR3 DNA sequence: TGTGCCAGCAGCCCGACTAGGGGCAATGAGCAGTTCTTC. Encoded protein: CASSPTRGNEQFF.

V and J are TRBV5-1 and TRBJ2-5; D remains ambiguous. V was trimmed by 2 bases and J by 0 bases, leaving 14 bases between them. This CDR3 spans 16 amino acids. CDR1 and CDR2 from the germline V gene are SGHRS and YFSETQ. The DNA of the CDR3 is TGCGCCAGCAGCTTCCAACTTGACCGGTACCAAGAGACCCAGTACTTC. Protein: CASSFQLDRYQETQYF.

The gene calls are TRBV5-5 and TRBJ1-1; D unresolved. CDR3 length: 12 residues. In germline, CDR1 is SGHKS, CDR2 YYEKEE (reference sequence). V shed 0 bases and J shed 8 bases, with 8 bases lying between them. As DNA, the CDR3 is TGTGCCAGCAGCTTGGAGAACAGCGAAGCTTTCTTT. Its translation is CASSLENSEAFF.

This sequence joins TRBV11-2 and TRBJ2-5; D is uncertain. Trimming stripped 2 bases from V and 1 base from J, with 8 bases between. The CDR3 has 14 amino acids. CDR1 is SGHAT, CDR2 FQNNGV, per germline. CDR3 loop: CASSLIGPQETQYF. The CDR3 coding sequence is TGTGCCAGCAGCTTAATAGGTCCCCAAGAGACCCAGTACTTC.

V usage is TRBV5-5 and J usage is TRBJ1-1; perhaps TRBD1 as D (6 bases). The V and J ends lost 2 bases and 1 base respectively, with 12 bases between them. The CDR3 has 15 amino acids. Germline V lookup: CDR1 SGHKS, CDR2 YYEKEE (reference sequence). CDR3 residues: CASSFDRRGNTEAFF. Here the CDR3 DNA reads TGTGCCAGCAGCTTTGACAGGCGTGGGAACACTGAAGCTTTCTTT. Full variable domain (rest looked up from reference TRBV5-5 and TRBJ1-1): DAGVTQSPTHLIKTRGQQVTLRCSPISGHKSVSWYQQVLGQGPQFIFQYYEKEERGRGNFPDRFSARQFPNYSSELNVNALLLGDSALYLCASSFDRRGNTEAFFGQGTRLTVV.

This clone came up a few times. The V call is TRBV7-3, the J call TRBJ2-3; 7 nucleotides line up with TRBD1. The CDR3 is made up of 16 amino acids. In germline, CDR1 is SGHTA, CDR2 FQGTGA. Trimming took 5 bases from V and 0 from J; bases not matched to a gene: 8. CDR3 sequence: CASSPGTVRSTDTQYF. The CDR3 nucleotides read TGTGCCAGCAGCCCAGGGACAGTACGTAGCACAGATACGCAGTATTTT.

The J gene is TRBJ2-7, the V gene TRBV6-5; D unresolved. Germline CDR1 is MNHEY and CDR2 is SVGAGI. The CDR3 length is 13 residues. The V end was cut by 6 bases, the J end by 3 bases, with 12 bases between. CDR3 DNA sequence: TGTGCCAGCAGACAAGGAAACGTCTACGAGCAGTACTTC. Translating gives CASRQGNVYEQYF.

The gene calls are TRBV13 and TRBJ2-1; unclear D gene. Germline CDR1 and CDR2: PRHDT and FYEKMQ (reference sequence). There are 13 residues in the CDR3. Deletions cut 5 bases from V and 0 bases from J, with 5 bases between. In DNA form, the CDR3 reads TGTGCCAGCAGCCGGGCCTCCTACAATGAGCAGTTCTTC. It codes for CASSRASYNEQFF.

The V and J genes are TRBV4-1 and TRBJ1-5, with 10 bases that match TRBD1. Germline trimming cut 1 base from V and 7 bases from J; bases unmatched to any gene: 4. CDR1 and CDR2 from the germline V gene are MGHRA and YSYEKL. The CDR3 has 15 residues. CDR3 nucleotide sequence: TGCGCCAGCAGCCAAGGACAGGGGGCAGGGCAGCCCCAGCATTTT. Its protein product is CASSQGQGAGQPQHF.

The chain combines TRBV23-1 with TRBJ1-1; D might be TRBD1 (5 bases). Being an ORF, TRBV23-1 has a function that is uncertain. Deletions cut 1 base from V and 1 base from J, with 25 bases between. The CDR3 runs 20 residues. CDR3 protein: CASSQFSPPRQPPTNTEAFF. CDR3 in DNA: TGCGCCAGCAGTCAATTTTCCCCCCCTCGACAGCCTCCCACGAACACTGAAGCTTTCTTT.

This chain joins TRBV29-1 and TRBJ2-3, with unresolved D. This CDR3 contains 15 residues. From germline, CDR1 is SQVTM and CDR2 ANQGSEA. The germline V and J ends were trimmed by 4 bases and 0 bases, with 14 bases remaining between them. CDR3 bases: TGCAGCGTTGGGTCGGGCGTATTTAGCACAGATACGCAGTATTTT. This sequence encodes CSVGSGVFSTDTQYF.

This clone turned up a few times. The gene calls are TRBV27 and TRBJ1-6, with D hard to call. The germline V gene has CDR1 MNHEY and CDR2 SMNVEV (reference sequence). The germline V and J ends were trimmed by 10 bases and 8 bases, with 18 bases remaining between them. CDR3 length: 14 amino acids. The CDR3 here is CATAHNARDSPLHF. The CDR3 nucleotides read TGTGCCACCGCCCATAATGCTCGGGATTCACCCCTCCACTTT.

This chain uses TRBV24-1 with TRBJ2-5, with 8 bases that match TRBD1. The CDR3 is 16 residues long. CDR1 is KGHDR, CDR2 SFDVKD, per germline. V gave up 4 bases and J gave up 5 bases; unmatched junction bases: 11. The CDR3 coding sequence is TGTGCCACCAGTGACCATGTTAGGACAGGGATTGAGACCCAGTACTTC. This codes for CATSDHVRTGIETQYF.

The chain carries TRBV25-1 and TRBJ1-6; 9 nucleotides align to TRBD1. The CDR3 has 16 residues. The V segment lost 4 bases and the J segment 10 bases; nucleotides outside the gene matches: 11. From germline, CDR1 is MGHDK and CDR2 SYGVNS. The CDR3 spells CASSGNAGTGRSPLHF. The CDR3, as DNA: TGTGCCAGCAGTGGTAACGCCGGGACAGGGAGGTCACCCCTCCACTTT.